The 31 T cell receptor beta chains below all came from one sample that was sequenced in a study of blood T cell repertoires in COVID-19. The table came from immunoSEQ multiplex PCR; TCRdb's copy has only in-frame clones and leaves some out. The table records approximately 150,000 clones, roughly 89% of them present only once. What was sequenced was peripheral blood. These receptor sequences come from a man between 45 and 60 years old with active or convalescent COVID-19.

The chain recombines TRBV7-2 with TRBJ1-1; a weak D match, TRBD1 (6 bases). This CDR3 has 12 residues. V gave up 6 bases and J gave up 3 bases, with 8 bases separating them. The germline CDR1 and CDR2 sequences are SGHTA and FQGNSA. The CDR3 loop reads CASSRTDTEAFF. CDR3 bases: TGTGCCAGCAGTCGGACAGACACTGAAGCTTTCTTT. Supplemented by reference TRBV7-2 and TRBJ1-1, the full variable domain reads GAGVSQSPSNKVTEKGKDVELRCDPISGHTALYWYRQSLGQGLEFLIYFQGNSAPDKSGLPSDRFSAERTGGSVSTLTIQRTQQEDSAVYLCASSRTDTEAFFGQGTRLTVV.

The CDR3: CASSLGLAGGHYLYEQYF. CDR3 coding DNA: TGTGCCAGCAGCCTCGGACTAGCGGGAGGCCACTACCTTTACGAGCAGTACTTC. V is TRBV7-9 and J is TRBJ2-7, with 14 bases that match TRBD2. The CDR3 is 18 amino acids. Germline-derived CDR1 and CDR2 are SEHNR and FQNEAQ (reference sequence). The V gene end was trimmed by 5 bases and the J gene end by 4 bases; junction bases not matched to a gene: 13.

The chain has TRBV9 and TRBJ2-3; 7 positions match TRBD1. J gave up 0 bases and V 4 bases, and 8 bases lay outside the gene matches. CDR3 length: 16 amino acids. From germline, CDR1 is SGDLS and CDR2 YYNGEE. This CDR3 reads CASSSRTGSSTDTQYF. The DNA for the CDR3 is TGTGCCAGCAGCTCTCGGACAGGCAGTAGCACAGATACGCAGTATTTT.

The J gene is TRBJ2-7, the V gene TRBV19; TRBD1 is a possible D gene (6 bases). CDR3 length: 15 residues. Trimming left V 1 base short and J 4 bases short, with 14 bases between. The germline CDR1 and CDR2 sequences are LNHDA and SQIVND (reference sequence). CDR3 amino acids: CASSIGFDRRYEQYF. CDR3 coding DNA: TGTGCCAGTAGTATAGGCTTCGACAGGAGGTACGAGCAGTACTTC.

This rearrangement joins TRBV6-2 or TRBV6-3 to TRBJ2-5, with D uncertain. Deletions cut 4 bases from V and 5 bases from J, with 14 bases between. Germline values: CDR1 MNHEY, CDR2 SVGEGT. This CDR3 is built from 14 residues. The CDR3 loop is CASSWQRGLETQYF. In nucleotides, the CDR3 is TGTGCCAGCAGTTGGCAGAGAGGTTTGGAGACCCAGTACTTC.

The V call is TRBV7-9, the J call TRBJ2-5; TRBD1 aligns across 10 bases. With V trimmed by 5 bases and J by 4 bases, 7 bases remained unmatched. This CDR3 has 15 amino acids. Germline V gives CDR1 SEHNR, CDR2 FQNEAQ (reference sequence). The CDR3 sequence is CASSIPTGGGETQYF. For the CDR3, the DNA is TGTGCCAGCAGCATACCGACAGGGGGCGGAGAGACCCAGTACTTC.

The chain is built from TRBV6-5 and TRBJ2-7, with D unclear. The germline V and J ends were trimmed by 8 bases and 6 bases, with 8 bases remaining between them. This CDR3 contains 10 residues. Looked up from germline, CDR1 is MNHEY and CDR2 is SVGAGI. CDR3 sequence: CASQEFEQYF. DNA of the CDR3: TGTGCCAGCCAGGAATTCGAGCAGTACTTC.

About this clone itself: The sample carries other DNA sequences with the same CDR3. The chain carries TRBV19 and TRBJ1-3, with 7 bases aligning to TRBD1. CDR3 size: 15 residues. V lost 4 bases to trimming and J lost 0 bases; unmatched junction nucleotides: 3. Germline CDR1 reads LNHDA; CDR2 reads SQIVND (reference sequence). The CDR3 bases are TGTGCCAGTAGTACCGACAGGGACTCTGGAAACACCATATATTTT. Translating gives CASSTDRDSGNTIYF.

This clone was counted a few times. The rearrangement joins TRBV4-3 to TRBJ1-6; 7 nucleotides match TRBD1. CDR1 is LGHNA, CDR2 YSLEER, per germline. The CDR3 consists of 15 residues. V was pared by 3 bases and J by 9 bases, with 8 bases of the junction left unmatched. The chain's CDR3 is CASSQVDRAFSPLHF. CDR3 DNA sequence: TGCGCCAGCAGCCAGGTTGACAGGGCGTTTTCACCCCTCCACTTT.

J is TRBJ2-5 and V is TRBV24-1; 9 bases fit TRBD1. The CDR3 contains 16 residues. CDR1 is KGHDR and CDR2 is SFDVKD in the germline V gene. V was clipped by 2 bases and J by 2 bases; unmatched bases: 5. In DNA form, the CDR3 reads TGTGCCACCAGTGATTATGCGGGACAGGGTCAAGAGACCCAGTACTTC. This gives the protein CATSDYAGQGQETQYF.

The chain links TRBV28 to TRBJ2-2; D unclear. V was pared by 3 bases and J by 7 bases, with 6 bases between. Germline CDR1 is MDHEN and CDR2 is SYDVKM. The CDR3 runs 12 residues. CDR3 in amino acids: CASSFPVGELFF. In DNA, the CDR3 is TGTGCCAGCAGTTTTCCCGTCGGGGAGCTGTTTTTT.

The V and J genes are TRBV19 and TRBJ1-1; TRBD1 matches at 8 bases. V shed 3 bases and J 3 bases; nucleotides not matched to a gene: 6. CDR3 length: 15 residues. Germline assignment: CDR1 LNHDA and CDR2 SQIVND (reference sequence). CDR3 residues: CASSIRTGRDTEAFF. For the CDR3, the DNA is TGTGCCAGTAGTATTAGGACAGGGAGGGACACTGAAGCTTTCTTT.

The gene calls are TRBV11-3 and TRBJ2-1, with D maybe TRBD1 (5 bases). Deletions cut 5 bases from V and 0 bases from J, with 11 bases between. The CDR3 runs 15 residues. CDR1 is SGHNT, CDR2 YENEEA, per germline. The CDR3 region is CASSVTASSYNEQFF. The CDR3 nucleotides read TGTGCCAGCAGCGTGACAGCGAGCTCCTACAATGAGCAGTTCTTC. Using reference TRBV11-3 and TRBJ2-1 for the parts outside the CDR3, the full variable domain is EAGVVQSPRYKIIEKKQPVAFWCNPISGHNTLYWYLQNLGQGPELLIRYENEEAVDDSQLPKDRFSAERLKGVDSTLKIQPAELGDSAVYLCASSVTASSYNEQFFGPGTRLTVL.

CDR3 DNA: TGTGCCAGCTCACGGGACAGCCTCTACGAGCAGTACTTC. It encodes CASSRDSLYEQYF. The chain uses TRBV18 and TRBJ2-7; 7 bases fit TRBD1. Germline V lookup: CDR1 KGHSH, CDR2 LQKENI. Trimming took 4 bases from V and 3 from J; bases not matched to a gene: 3. There are 13 residues in the CDR3. The whole variable domain, filled in from reference TRBV18 and TRBJ2-7, reads NAGVMQNPRHLVRRRGQEARLRCSPMKGHSHVYWYRQLPEEGLKFMVYLQKENIIDESGMPKERFSAEFPKEGPSILRIQQVVRGDSAAYFCASSRDSLYEQYFGPGTRLTVT.

V and J are TRBV6-5 and TRBJ2-1; 10 bases are a match to TRBD1. J lost 4 bases, V lost 4 bases, and 1 base had no gene match. This CDR3 region has 14 residues. CDR1 MNHEY and CDR2 SVGAGI come from the germline V gene. The CDR3 here is CASSSGQGYNEQFF. CDR3 nucleotide sequence: TGTGCCAGCAGTTCGGGACAGGGGTACAATGAGCAGTTCTTC.

The V call is TRBV24-1, the J call TRBJ2-7, with TRBD1 matching over 9 bases. J was trimmed by 5 bases and V by 1 base; bases with no gene match: 5. The CDR3 is 15 residues long. Germline loops: CDR1 KGHDR, CDR2 SFDVKD. CDR3 residues: CATSDLGTGIDEQYF. The CDR3 region has the DNA TGTGCCACCAGTGATTTAGGGACAGGGATAGACGAGCAGTACTTC.

The V and J genes are TRBV29-1 and TRBJ2-3; TRBD1 is a possible D gene (6 bases). V lost 8 bases and J lost 4, with 19 bases in between. The germline V gene encodes CDR1 SQVTM and CDR2 ANQGSEA. This CDR3 comprises 14 residues. The CDR3 nucleotides are TGCAGCATGATTCAGGGGTTCAGTGCAGATACGCAGTATTTT. Translated: CSMIQGFSADTQYF.

This chain connects TRBV12-3 or TRBV12-4 to TRBJ2-7; 9 bases line up with TRBD1. The junction had 6 bases not matched to a gene; V was cut back by 8 bases and J by 4 bases. This CDR3 comprises 13 residues. The CDR3 region is CASGDRGIYEQYF. The CDR3 DNA sequence: TGTGCCAGCGGTGACAGGGGGATTTACGAGCAGTACTTC.

This clone has just a few counts. This chain joins TRBV28 and TRBJ1-2, with D maybe TRBD1 (5 bases). Trimming removed 5 bases at V and 5 bases at J, with 15 bases between. CDR3 length: 14 amino acids. Per germline, CDR1 MDHEN and CDR2 SYDVKM. The CDR3 sequence: CASSTRRGRYGYTF. In DNA form, the CDR3 reads TGTGCCAGCAGTACAAGAAGGGGCCGTTATGGCTACACCTTC.

The genes are TRBV5-1 and TRBJ2-2; no clear D. Germline-derived CDR1 and CDR2 are SGHRS and YFSETQ. Trimming pared 5 bases from V and 5 bases from J, leaving 16 bases between. The CDR3 spans 15 residues. CDR3 sequence (DNA): TGCGCCAGCAGAATCGCCGGGTTATTAACCGGGGAGCTGTTTTTT. Protein sequence: CASRIAGLLTGELFF.

The rearrangement joins TRBV19 to TRBJ1-1; 7 positions agree with TRBD1. V lost 4 bases and J lost 1; bases outside the gene matches: 6. Germline loops: CDR1 LNHDA, CDR2 SQIVND (reference sequence). The CDR3 is 15 amino acids. In DNA form, the CDR3 reads TGTGCCAGTAGTACCTCCGGGACAGAGAACACTGAAGCTTTCTTT. This translates into CASSTSGTENTEAFF.

This clone was counted a single time. The V and J genes are TRBV7-8 and TRBJ2-5; 13 bases are a match to TRBD2. Germline V CDR1 and CDR2: SGHVS, FQNEAQ. The CDR3 consists of 16 residues. With V trimmed by 5 bases and J by 13 bases, 16 bases remained unmatched. DNA of the CDR3: TGTGCCAGCAGCGCATCCGGGACTAGCGGGGCCCACCGGGGGTACTTC. Translation: CASSASGTSGAHRGYF.

The chain couples TRBV6-2 or TRBV6-3 to TRBJ2-3; 7 bases are a match to TRBD1. This CDR3 has 15 residues. In germline, CDR1 is MNHEY, CDR2 SVGEGT. The V gene end was trimmed by 5 bases and the J gene end by 2 bases; junction bases not matched to a gene: 7. In nucleotides, the CDR3 is TGTGCCAGCAGTCCCGGGACAGAGATCACAGATACGCAGTATTTT. Translation gives CASSPGTEITDTQYF.

CDR3: CAIKEAGGQETQYF. The CDR3 bases are TGTGCCATCAAGGAGGCAGGAGGGCAAGAGACCCAGTACTTC. The chain recombines TRBV10-3 with TRBJ2-5, with D tentatively TRBD2 (6 bases). Germline V gene data show CDR1 as ENHRY and CDR2 as SYGVKD. Trimming shortened V by 7 bases and J by 2 bases, and 14 bases separated the two germline ends. CDR3 length: 14 residues.

The CDR3 region has the DNA TGTGCCAGCAGCCAGGCCCTACAGGGTAACACTGAAGCTTTCTTT. This encodes CASSQALQGNTEAFF. The chain joins TRBV3-1 (or the pseudogene TRBV3-2) to TRBJ1-1; maybe TRBD1 (6 bases). The CDR3 extends over 15 amino acids. Germline loops: CDR1 LGHDT, CDR2 YNNKEL (reference sequence). Deletions cut 3 bases from V and 2 bases from J, with 13 bases between.

The rearrangement links TRBV6-5 to TRBJ2-3, with D possibly TRBD2 on 6 matching bases. This CDR3 has 12 amino acids. CDR1 and CDR2 (germline): MNHEY, SVGAGI. Trimming cost V 8 bases and J 4 bases, with 10 bases left between them. The CDR3 spells CASGGEPDTQYF. The CDR3, as DNA: TGTGCCAGCGGAGGGGAACCAGATACGCAGTATTTT.

This chain uses TRBV27 with TRBJ2-1; D is perhaps TRBD1 (6 bases). The CDR3 runs 15 residues. Looked up from germline, CDR1 is MNHEY and CDR2 is SMNVEV (reference sequence). The V end lost 6 bases, the J end lost 7 bases, and 19 bases lay between the germline ends. This CDR3 is CASSQLQQGMNEQFF. The CDR3 bases are TGTGCCAGCAGCCAACTACAACAGGGAATGAATGAGCAGTTCTTC.

This clone appeared a few times. The chain links TRBV27 to TRBJ2-3, with unresolved D. The CDR3 sequence is 13 residues long. Trimming left V 6 bases short and J 5 bases short, with 12 bases between. CDR1 MNHEY and CDR2 SMNVEV come from the germline V gene (reference sequence). CDR3 sequence: CASRLRVRDTQYF. Here the CDR3 DNA reads TGTGCCAGCAGGCTACGTGTACGAGATACGCAGTATTTT.

This sequence joins TRBV19 and TRBJ2-1; 10 bases match TRBD1. V lost 5 bases, J lost 8 bases, and 15 bases stayed unmatched. This CDR3 is built from 17 residues. In germline, CDR1 is LNHDA, CDR2 SQIVND (reference sequence). The CDR3 DNA reads as TGTGCCAGTAGTGCGGGACAGGGGAGGAGTAACGGCGATGAGCAGTTCTTC. As protein: CASSAGQGRSNGDEQFF.

The J gene is TRBJ1-1, the V gene TRBV5-1; perhaps TRBD1 as D (5 bases). CDR1 and CDR2 (germline): SGHRS, YFSETQ. This CDR3 is 15 amino acids long. Trimming took 2 bases from V and 6 from J, leaving 17 bases between them. CDR3 coding DNA: TGCGCCAGCAGCTTTGGCGGGGCGAGGAAAGCTGAAGCTTTCTTT. It encodes CASSFGGARKAEAFF.

The V gene is TRBV29-1, the J gene TRBJ2-7; 8 bases are shared with TRBD1. Germline V lookup: CDR1 SQVTM, CDR2 ANQGSEA. The length of the CDR3 is 14 residues. V dropped 4 bases and J dropped 1; count of bases not matched to a gene: 6. The DNA for the CDR3 is TGCAGCGTTGCGACGGACAGGGTTTCCTACGAGCAGTACTTC. Amino acids: CSVATDRVSYEQYF.